This section outlines one T cell receptor (beta chain) sequence together with its context. The method was immunoSEQ multiplex PCR; TCRdb's version includes in-frame clones alone and lacks a portion of them. The profile shows about 70,000 clones, 88% of them singletons. Germline loops: CDR1 SGHTA, CDR2 FQGNSA. This CDR3 is 15 amino acids long. V shed 4 bases and J shed 4 bases, with 13 bases lying between them. The source of the sample is a study of blood T cell repertoires in COVID-19. Study details: T cells, B-cell-depleted T cells, or PBMCs provided the cDNA or gDNA that served as material.

The receptor's source is a woman in her seventies with acute or convalescent COVID-19. The rearrangement uses TRBV7-2 and TRBJ2-2; maybe TRBD2 (6 bases). Sequencing was performed on peripheral blood. The CDR3 reads CASSSGPAGTGELFF. For the CDR3, the DNA is TGTGCCAGCAGCTCGGGCCCAGCGGGCACCGGGGAGCTGTTTTTT.